Below, 27 T cell receptor beta chains from the same sample are listed, as sequenced in a study of blood T cell repertoires in COVID-19. Here immunoSEQ multiplex PCR was the method, and the copy in TCRdb shows in-frame clones only, minus some. Of some 200,000 clones in the sample, roughly four fifths are singletons; the top ten hold approximately 6.2%. Sequences were obtained from peripheral blood. These receptors were collected from a woman between 35 and 50 years old with acute or convalescent COVID-19.

The chain carries TRBV29-1 and TRBJ2-7, with 9 nucleotides matching TRBD2. The CDR3 consists of 15 residues. Unmatched junction bases numbered 7, after V lost 2 bases and J lost 2 bases. Germline CDR1 and CDR2: SQVTM and ANQGSEA. CDR3 coding DNA: TGCAGCGTTGAATCCGTGGCTAGCGGGACCTACGAGCAGTACTTC. Protein: CSVESVASGTYEQYF.

The chain couples TRBV5-1 to TRBJ2-1; D possibly corresponds to TRBD2 (6 bases). This CDR3 region has 15 residues. The germline V gene has CDR1 SGHRS and CDR2 YFSETQ. Trimming pared 0 bases from V and 6 bases from J, leaving 13 bases between. The CDR3 region is CASSLAPAGSNEQFF. In nucleotides, the CDR3 is TGCGCCAGCAGCTTGGCCCCTGCCGGGAGCAATGAGCAGTTCTTC.

This clone is a singleton in its sample. The chain uses TRBV19 and TRBJ2-7; 7 bases line up with TRBD2. This CDR3 spans 15 amino acids. Germline V gives CDR1 LNHDA, CDR2 SQIVND (reference sequence). V lost 5 bases and J lost 6; bases outside the gene matches: 13. CDR3 in DNA: TGTGCCAGTAGTGGGGGGGGTCGATCGCGTTCCGAGCAGTACTTC. Its protein is CASSGGGRSRSEQYF.

V and J are TRBV5-6 and TRBJ1-5; D might be TRBD1 (6 bases). From germline, CDR1 is SGHDT and CDR2 YYEEEE. CDR3 length equals 16 residues. Trimming cost V 1 base and J 4 bases, with 15 bases left between them. DNA for the CDR3: TGTGCCAGCAGCTTGTGGGGGCTAGAGGGGAATCAGCCCCAGCATTTT. Amino acid sequence: CASSLWGLEGNQPQHF.

The rearrangement joins TRBV7-3 to TRBJ1-1, with D possibly matching TRBD1 (6 bases). The CDR3 consists of 11 residues. Germline CDR1 SGHTA, CDR2 FQGTGA. Trimming stripped 5 bases from V and 6 bases from J, with 7 bases between. The CDR3 sequence is CASSGGAEAFF. CDR3 DNA sequence: TGTGCCAGCAGCGGGGGCGCTGAAGCTTTCTTT.

This clone was picked up a small number of times. The J gene is TRBJ2-7, the V gene TRBV11-2, with a possible D match to TRBD1 (6 bases). V was shortened by 5 bases and J by 7 bases, with 12 bases between the two germline ends. The germline CDR1 and CDR2 sequences are SGHAT and FQNNGV. This CDR3 region has 12 residues. CDR3 DNA: TGTGCCAGCAGCCCTGGACAGATAGAGCAGTACTTC. It is translated as CASSPGQIEQYF.

This clone has more than one count but fewer than ten. V usage is TRBV16 and J usage is TRBJ2-1, with D perhaps TRBD2 (7 bases). From germline, CDR1 is KGHSY and CDR2 FQNENV. The CDR3 runs to 17 residues. Trimming left V 4 bases short and J 2 bases short, with 18 bases between. The CDR3 DNA is TGTGCCAGCAGCCCCACCTATGCGGGGGCTACCTACAATGAGCAGTTCTTC. Its translation is CASSPTYAGATYNEQFF. The whole variable domain, filled in from reference TRBV16 and TRBJ2-1, reads GEEVAQTPKHLVRGEGQKAKLYCAPIKGHSYVFWYQQVLKNEFKFLISFQNENVFDETGMPKERFSAKCLPNSPCSLEIQATKLEDSAVYFCASSPTYAGATYNEQFFGPGTRLTVL.

This clone was seen a single time. The rearrangement joins TRBV2 to TRBJ2-1; TRBD2 matches 10 bases. The CDR3 spans 14 residues. The junction had 1 base not matched to a gene; V was cut back by 5 bases and J by 3 bases. Germline assignment: CDR1 SNHLY and CDR2 FYNNEI. The CDR3 DNA reads TGTGCCAGCAGTAAGCGGGGGGGCTACAATGAGCAGTTCTTC. Its translation: CASSKRGGYNEQFF.

This clone was counted once. This rearrangement joins TRBV5-1 to TRBJ1-1; the match to TRBD1 covers 8 bases. Germline V CDR1 and CDR2: SGHRS, YFSETQ. J lost 1 base, V lost 2 bases, and 13 bases had no gene match. The CDR3 loop spans 18 amino acids. CDR3: CASSFYQGASSWNTEAFF. In DNA, the CDR3 is TGCGCCAGCAGCTTTTATCAGGGGGCAAGTTCGTGGAACACTGAAGCTTTCTTT.

This rearrangement joins TRBV7-8 to TRBJ1-2; D is perhaps TRBD1 (6 bases). The CDR3 has 14 amino acids. V was pared by 1 base and J by 3 bases, with 9 bases between. Germline CDR1 is SGHVS and CDR2 is FQNEAQ. As DNA, the CDR3 is TGTGCCAGCAGCTTAGGGACAGCCTACTATGGCTACACCTTC. It is translated as CASSLGTAYYGYTF.

This clone was detected a few times. The chain employs TRBV28 and TRBJ2-1; D is unclear. Germline-derived CDR1 and CDR2 are MDHEN and SYDVKM. Deletions cut 2 bases from V and 0 bases from J, with 8 bases between. There are 15 residues in the CDR3. DNA of the CDR3: TGTGCCAGCAGTTTAGGTGATAGCTCCTACAATGAGCAGTTCTTC. It translates to CASSLGDSSYNEQFF.

The genes are TRBV30 and TRBJ2-1, with 7 bases that match TRBD2. This CDR3 is 16 amino acids long. Germline V gene data show CDR1 as GTSNPN and CDR2 as SVGIG (reference sequence). J gave up 2 bases and V 0 bases, and 7 bases lay outside the gene matches. The CDR3 DNA reads as TGTGCCTGGAGTGTACTGGGGCTAGCGGCCTACAATGAGCAGTTCTTC. As protein: CAWSVLGLAAYNEQFF.

The chain uses TRBV27 and TRBJ2-5; TRBD2 matches 8 bases. The V and J ends lost 5 bases and 4 bases, in that order; junction bases with no gene match: 12. The CDR3 runs to 16 residues. The germline V gene encodes CDR1 MNHEY and CDR2 SMNVEV (reference sequence). CDR3 residues: CASSSGLARVGETQYF. The DNA of the CDR3 is TGTGCCAGCAGTAGCGGACTAGCTCGAGTCGGAGAGACCCAGTACTTC.

The chain carries TRBV18 and TRBJ1-4; D gene uncertain. The V end was cut by 2 bases, the J end by 3 bases, with 10 bases between. Looked up from germline, CDR1 is KGHSH and CDR2 is LQKENI. The CDR3 covers 15 residues. DNA of the CDR3: TGTGCCAGCTCACCAGTGGCCGAACCTAATGAAAAACTGTTTTTT. This sequence encodes CASSPVAEPNEKLFF.

DNA for the CDR3: TGTGCCAGCAGCGTAGCGGTCGGGGGTACCTACGAGCAGTACTTC. Protein product: CASSVAVGGTYEQYF. The chain carries TRBV9 and TRBJ2-7, with D perhaps matching TRBD2 (6 bases). Germline V gene lookup returns CDR1 SGDLS and CDR2 YYNGEE. V was cut by 0 bases and J by 2 bases, with 12 bases left in between. There are 15 residues in the CDR3.

The chain employs TRBV28 and TRBJ2-1; D is unresolved. This CDR3 is built from 11 residues. The germline V gene encodes CDR1 MDHEN and CDR2 SYDVKM. The ends were cut back, 8 bases at V and 7 bases at J, with 9 bases in the middle. The CDR3 nucleotides read TGTGCCAGCGGCCCCTTAAATGAGCAGTTCTTC. Encoded protein: CASGPLNEQFF.

In DNA form, the CDR3 reads TGTGCCAGTAAAACTAGCCTGGGCGGGGAGCTGTTTTTT. Its protein product is CASKTSLGGELFF. The chain couples TRBV19 to TRBJ2-2; D is possibly TRBD2 (6 bases). Per germline, CDR1 LNHDA and CDR2 SQIVND (reference sequence). Deletions cut 7 bases from V and 7 bases from J, with 13 bases between. This CDR3 is 13 amino acids long.

This clone was recorded once. V is TRBV28 and J is TRBJ1-4, with a weak D call TRBD1 (6 bases). V dropped 8 bases and J dropped 11 bases, with 15 bases sitting between them. Germline CDR1 reads MDHEN; CDR2 reads SYDVKM. This CDR3 spans 12 amino acids. CDR3 nucleotides: TGTGCCAGCCGACAGGAATTGCGGAAACTGTTTTTT. Translation: CASRQELRKLFF.

This clone was observed at least ten times. The chain recombines TRBV6-6 with TRBJ1-5; D is perhaps TRBD1 (6 bases). From germline, CDR1 is MNHNY and CDR2 SVGAGI (reference sequence). V lost 7 bases, J lost 2 bases, and 15 bases lay in between. The CDR3 length is 15 residues. The CDR3 is CASNLQGAGNQPQHF. CDR3 bases: TGTGCCAGCAATTTACAGGGTGCGGGCAATCAGCCCCAGCATTTT.

This chain's CDR3 is CASSQVGHKETQYF. The CDR3 DNA sequence: TGTGCCAGCAGCCAAGTTGGACATAAAGAGACCCAGTACTTC. The rearrangement uses TRBV4-2 and TRBJ2-5; tentatively, D is TRBD1 (5 bases). Germline CDR1 reads LGHNA; CDR2 reads YNFKEQ. This CDR3 has 14 amino acids. Trimming cost V 1 base and J 3 bases, with 9 bases left between them.

The CDR3 DNA is TGTGCCAGCAGCCCCGGGGTTAATAGCAATCAGCCCCAGCATTTT. Protein product: CASSPGVNSNQPQHF. The rearrangement links TRBV9 to TRBJ1-5; D not resolved. The length of the CDR3 is 15 residues. Germline-derived CDR1 and CDR2 are SGDLS and YYNGEE. V shed 4 bases and J shed 0 bases, with 11 bases lying between them. Full variable domain (rest looked up from reference TRBV9 and TRBJ1-5): DSGVTQTPKHLITATGQRVTLRCSPRSGDLSVYWYQQSLDQGLQFLIQYYNGEERAKGNILERFSAQQFPDLHSELNLSSLELGDSALYFCASSPGVNSNQPQHFGDGTRLSIL.

This clone showed up just a few times. V usage is TRBV7-6 and J usage is TRBJ1-2; D gene uncertain. Trimming removed 5 bases from V and 1 base from J, with 11 bases in between. Germline CDR1 and CDR2: SGHVS and FNYEAQ. The CDR3 contains 14 residues. The CDR3 nucleotides read TGTGCCAGCAGCCCAACAGAGCTTAACTATGGCTACACCTTC. This codes for CASSPTELNYGYTF.

This sequence joins TRBV3-1 (or the pseudogene TRBV3-2) and TRBJ2-5; TRBD2 aligns across 13 bases. Trimming cost V 6 bases and J 9 bases; bases outside gene matches: 10. This CDR3 contains 15 residues. CDR1 is LGHDT and CDR2 is YNNKEL in the germline V gene (reference sequence). This CDR3 is CASRGGLAGSKAQYF. CDR3 sequence (DNA): TGTGCCAGCAGGGGGGGACTAGCGGGGTCCAAGGCCCAGTACTTC.

This clone was seen just once. The V and J genes are TRBV2 and TRBJ1-4; 7 bases fit TRBD1. The ends lost 5 bases at V and 7 bases at J; junction bases unmatched: 7. Germline CDR1 SNHLY, CDR2 FYNNEI. This CDR3 contains 14 residues. CDR3 bases: TGTGCCAGCAGTACACAGGGGTCCGGTGAAAAACTGTTTTTT. Protein sequence: CASSTQGSGEKLFF.

For the CDR3, the DNA is TGTGCCAGCAGCCCAAGTGGTCGCGGGGGCAGGGATACGCAGTATTTT. Residues: CASSPSGRGGRDTQYF. V and J are TRBV3-1 (or the pseudogene TRBV3-2) and TRBJ2-3; weak D call: TRBD2 (7 bases). V dropped 4 bases and J dropped 6 bases, with 20 bases sitting between them. This CDR3 spans 16 amino acids. Germline loops: CDR1 LGHDT, CDR2 YNNKEL (reference sequence).

V is TRBV6-5 and J is TRBJ2-1; D gene ambiguous. This CDR3 has 13 amino acids. Looked up from germline, CDR1 is MNHEY and CDR2 is SVGAGI. Trimming removed 2 bases from V and 2 bases from J, with 4 bases in between. The CDR3 protein is CASSYGTYNEQFF. CDR3 nucleotide sequence: TGTGCCAGCAGTTACGGCACCTACAATGAGCAGTTCTTC.

The J gene is TRBJ2-1, the V gene TRBV6-5, with a weak D call TRBD2 (5 bases). Trimming cost V 0 bases and J 1 base, with 10 bases left between them. This CDR3 contains 16 residues. Germline-derived CDR1 and CDR2 are MNHEY and SVGAGI. The CDR3 spells CASSYSPSGSYNEQFF. The CDR3 nucleotides are TGTGCCAGCAGTTACTCACCCTCGGGGTCCTACAATGAGCAGTTCTTC.